This T cell receptor beta chain was profiled in a study of T cells in Graves' hyperthyroidism and ophthalmopathy (dated by TCRdb to between 2018 and 2021). Looking at the study overall: Peripheral blood samples were taken at initial diagnosis, before any treatment was given. A discovery cohort of roughly 100 patients, roughly 40 with Graves' ophthalmopathy and approximately 60 with stable Graves' hyperthyroidism, was used to find distinguishing TCR V-J signatures. Prospective prediction of ophthalmopathy was tested in an independent validation cohort consisting of 18 hyperthyroidism patients and some 16 patients who later progressed to ophthalmopathy. The 100 discovery patients were divided at random into training and test sets in a 7:3 ratio. The study also compared thyroid tissue and blood T-cell repertoires from more than 5 Graves' hyperthyroidism patients. Following sampling, methimazole starting at 30 mg daily was given to hyperthyroidism patients, and high-dose intravenous methylprednisolone was given to ophthalmopathy patients. According to the paper, TCR Vbeta CDR3 sequencing was carried out on 135 peripheral blood samples, which came from approximately 41 ophthalmopathy, fewer than 80 hyperthyroidism and some 17 progressor patients. The paper's findings and limits, for the study overall: Ophthalmopathy was separated from stable hyperthyroidism by a 13 V-J signature model, with about 88% sensitivity and about 81% specificity obtained in cross-validation and 80%/75% obtained in testing. In validation, the model predicted progression to ophthalmopathy a median of 6.5 months before onset, with about 64% sensitivity and about 72% specificity. Sample size was not statistically predetermined, and blinding of investigators to group allocation was not performed. Most expanded thyroid clonotypes (frequency above 0.001) were also found in blood, which suggests that blood repertoires may mirror thyroid immune responses.

To note about this clonotype: No antigen is known for it. Base qualities are missing; no much larger clone stands one base away.

The CDR3, cysteine through phenylalanine, is 16 amino acids long. Here the CDR3 DNA is all that survives: 48 bases in frame from base 1. In the germline V gene, CDR1 corresponds to MNHGY and CDR2 to SAAAGT. V lost 4 bases and J lost 4 bases, and the count of bases not matched to a germline gene is 6. The hyperthyroidism patients were between 18 and 65 years old and newly diagnosed, with a disease duration of less than 2 months. Patients with uncontrolled infections, other autoimmune diseases, pregnancy or lactation were excluded. Diagnoses were established on the basis of clinical symptoms, serum thyroxine and TRAb, thyroid ultrasound, and orbital computed tomography. Blood from progressor patients was drawn when they were first diagnosed with hyperthyroidism, before any ophthalmopathy symptoms appeared. PBMCs were isolated from 10 ml of fresh peripheral blood by Ficoll-Paque density gradient centrifugation. Progressor patients were first diagnosed with Graves' hyperthyroidism and then developed ophthalmopathy during follow-up. Total RNA was extracted using Trizol reagent, and RNA quality was assessed on an Agilent 2100 Bioanalyzer.

TCR beta CDR3 regions were amplified from RNA transcripts. A first-round RT-PCR of the TCR CDR3 used the HTBI primer set with the Qiagen OneStep RT-PCR kit. A second multiplex PCR round built the libraries, followed by size selection and purification. Paired-end sequencing of the libraries was performed with 100 bp reads on an Illumina HiSeq2000. The paper's data handling went like this. SOAPnuke was used to process the raw data, removing reads that contained adapters or uncalled bases, had a mean Phred below 15, or lacked an exact match to the constant primer or identifier. High-quality paired reads were merged using COPE v1.2.5, and each unique nucleotide sequence was defined as a clonotype. MiTCR v1.1 was used to align the clonotypes against IMGT TRBV, TRBD and TRBJ reference segments. Analysis was restricted to V-J combinations with a frequency above 0.0001, which covered about 99% of repertoires. The TCS score was defined as the ratio of F50 (clonal expansion) to E x V (chaos), calculated using BLOSUM62-based TCRdist between CDR3 peptides within each V-J. Welch's t-statistics and random forest reduced around 550 V-J features to roughly 13, which were used in a naive Bayes classifier (R e1071). TCRdb passed the public sequencing reads through fastp at Q25 and MiXCR, retaining productive beta sequences. Entries that share a CDR3 protein sequence are merged under the most common genes and DNA. The V and J calls come from TCRdb's annotation, not from the publication. The sample has more than 350,000 distinct CDR3 sequences on record, approximately 18% of them singletons. Approximately 33% of the sample rests with the top ten.

The receptor chain draws on TRBV6-8 and TRBJ2-2; 10 nucleotides in the junction match TRBD1. This receptor was obtained from a woman in her twenties or thirties with Graves' hyperthyroidism that later progressed to Graves' ophthalmopathy. Sequenced sample: blood. For the CDR3, the sequence is CASSWRRDRGTGELFF. The nucleotides read TGTGCCAGCAGTTGGCGCCGGGACAGGGGCACCGGGGAGCTGTTTTTT.